This is a list of T cell receptor beta chains from one sample in a study of tumor-infiltrating lymphocytes in localized non-small cell lung cancer. The repertoire was sequenced with immunoSEQ multiplex PCR; TCRdb's copy has only in-frame clones and lacks some. Of over 15,000 clones in the sample, under 75% were seen once. The sequenced sample was lung tumor tissue. Receptor source: a human donor with non-small cell lung cancer. The CDR3 runs from the conserved cysteine through the conserved F or W. A D gene is named only where the DNA matches it firmly. Size is omitted from some rows. Given values are once, few, many or a class for expanded clones.

cdr3_nt: TGTGCCAGCTCGACCGGGACAGGGGAGAAAAAACTGTTTTTT
cdr3_aa: CASSTGTGEKKLFF
j_call: TRBJ1-4
v_call: TRBV18
clone_size: -
d_call: TRBD1

cdr3_nt: TGTGCCAGCAGTTTAGACTACCGGAACCCCTACGAGCAGTACTTC
cdr3_aa: CASSLDYRNPYEQYF
j_call: TRBJ2-7
v_call: TRBV27
clone_size: medium-sized
d_call: -

cdr3_nt: TGCGCCAGCAGGTCCGGGACATATGATAATTCACCCCTCCACTTT
cdr3_aa: CASRSGTYDNSPLHF
j_call: TRBJ1-6
v_call: TRBV5-1
clone_size: -
d_call: -

cdr3_nt: TGCAGCGTTGAACAGGGGGGTCTGTACTTC
cdr3_aa: CSVEQGGLYF
j_call: TRBJ2-7
v_call: TRBV29-1
clone_size: once
d_call: -

cdr3_nt: TGTGCCAGCAGCTTAGAACCGGGGGTTTCGACCCAGTACTTC
cdr3_aa: CASSLEPGVSTQYF
j_call: TRBJ2-5
v_call: TRBV7-2
clone_size: -
d_call: -

cdr3_nt: TGTGCCAGCAGCTCGGACAGGCCAGACACCGGGGAGCTGTTTTTT
cdr3_aa: CASSSDRPDTGELFF
j_call: TRBJ2-2
v_call: TRBV11-3
clone_size: -
d_call: TRBD1

cdr3_nt: TGTGCCACCAGCAGGGGGGTTGGATCCTACAATGAGCAGTTCTTC
cdr3_aa: CATSRGVGSYNEQFF
j_call: TRBJ2-1
v_call: TRBV15
clone_size: -
d_call: -

cdr3_nt: TGTGCCAGCAGACAGCGCGCCTACGAGCAGTACTTC
cdr3_aa: CASRQRAYEQYF
j_call: TRBJ2-7
v_call: TRBV6-6
clone_size: few
d_call: -

cdr3_nt: TGTGCCAGCAGCTCTGATAGCGAGCAGTACTTC
cdr3_aa: CASSSDSEQYF
j_call: TRBJ2-7
v_call: TRBV11-3
clone_size: -
d_call: -

cdr3_nt: TGTGCCAGCAGTGCCCTTTCAGGGTTTGAGCAGTTCTTC
cdr3_aa: CASSALSGFEQFF
j_call: TRBJ2-1
v_call: TRBV6-4
clone_size: -
d_call: -

cdr3_nt: TGTGCCAGCAGCTTGGAGGTAGCCTCTGGAAACACCATATATTTT
cdr3_aa: CASSLEVASGNTIYF
j_call: TRBJ1-3
v_call: TRBV5-5
clone_size: -
d_call: -

cdr3_nt: TGTGCCAGCAGCTCGACCAGCTCGGGCACCCTGAACACTGAAGCTTTCTTT
cdr3_aa: CASSSTSSGTLNTEAFF
j_call: TRBJ1-1
v_call: TRBV7-2
clone_size: few
d_call: -

cdr3_nt: TGTGCCTGGAGGGCATTAGCGGGACTCGAGCAGTACTTC
cdr3_aa: CAWRALAGLEQYF
j_call: TRBJ2-7
v_call: TRBV30
clone_size: -
d_call: TRBD2

cdr3_nt: TGTGCCAGCAGTTTGATGGGCGGGGTCTTTGGAAATGAGCAGTTCTTC
cdr3_aa: CASSLMGGVFGNEQFF
j_call: TRBJ2-1
v_call: TRBV7-3
clone_size: -
d_call: -

cdr3_nt: TGTGCCAGCGCGGGGGCCCGTCTGGATCAGCCCCAGCATTTT
cdr3_aa: CASAGARLDQPQHF
j_call: TRBJ1-5
v_call: TRBV7-9
clone_size: once
d_call: -

cdr3_nt: TGTGCCAGCTCTCTTAGGGGACAGACCGATACGCAGTATTTT
cdr3_aa: CASSLRGQTDTQYF
j_call: TRBJ2-3
v_call: TRBV7-9
clone_size: medium-sized
d_call: TRBD1